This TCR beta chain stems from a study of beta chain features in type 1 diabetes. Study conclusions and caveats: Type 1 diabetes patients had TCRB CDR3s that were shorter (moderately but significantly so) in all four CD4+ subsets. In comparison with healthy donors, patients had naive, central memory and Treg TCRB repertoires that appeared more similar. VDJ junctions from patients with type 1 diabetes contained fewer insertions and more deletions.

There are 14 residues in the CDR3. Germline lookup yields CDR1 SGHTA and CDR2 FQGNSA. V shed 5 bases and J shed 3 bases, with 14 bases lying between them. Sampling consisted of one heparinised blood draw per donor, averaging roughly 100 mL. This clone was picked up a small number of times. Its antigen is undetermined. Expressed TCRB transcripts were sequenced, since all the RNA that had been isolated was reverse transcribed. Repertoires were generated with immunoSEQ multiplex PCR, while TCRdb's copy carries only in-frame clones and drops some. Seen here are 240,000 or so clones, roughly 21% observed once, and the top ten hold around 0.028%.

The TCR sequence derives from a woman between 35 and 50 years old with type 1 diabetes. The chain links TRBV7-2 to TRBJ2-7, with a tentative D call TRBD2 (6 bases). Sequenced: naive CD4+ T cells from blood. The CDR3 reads CASSGGAGRYEQYF. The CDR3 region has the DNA TGTGCCAGCAGCGGAGGAGCGGGCCGCTACGAGCAGTACTTC. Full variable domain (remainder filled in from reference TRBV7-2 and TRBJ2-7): GAGVSQSPSNKVTEKGKDVELRCDPISGHTALYWYRQSLGQGLEFLIYFQGNSAPDKSGLPSDRFSAERTGGSVSTLTIQRTQQEDSAVYLCASSGGAGRYEQYFGPGTRLTVT.